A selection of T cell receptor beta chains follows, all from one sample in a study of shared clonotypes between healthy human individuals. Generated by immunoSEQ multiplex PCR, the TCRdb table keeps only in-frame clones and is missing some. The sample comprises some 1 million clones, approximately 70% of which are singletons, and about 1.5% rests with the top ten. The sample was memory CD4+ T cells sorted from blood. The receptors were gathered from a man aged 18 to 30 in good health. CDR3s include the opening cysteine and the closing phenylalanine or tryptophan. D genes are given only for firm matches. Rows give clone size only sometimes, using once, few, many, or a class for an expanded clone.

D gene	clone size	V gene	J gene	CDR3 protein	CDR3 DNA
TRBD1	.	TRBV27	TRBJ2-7	CASSLVQGTYEQYF	TGTGCCAGCAGTTTAGTACAGGGGACCTACGAGCAGTACTTC
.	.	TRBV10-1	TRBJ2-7	CASSSDGHEQYF	TGCGCCAGCAGTTCAGACGGTCACGAGCAGTACTTC
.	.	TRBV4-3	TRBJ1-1	CASSQDWAATEAFF	TGCGCCAGCAGCCAAGATTGGGCAGCCACTGAAGCTTTCTTT
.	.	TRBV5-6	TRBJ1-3	CASSLGGFVSGNTIYF	TGTGCCAGCAGCTTAGGAGGATTCGTCTCTGGAAACACCATATATTTT
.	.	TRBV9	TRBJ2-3	CASSVVPSTDTQYF	TGTGCCAGCAGCGTAGTCCCAAGCACAGATACGCAGTATTTT
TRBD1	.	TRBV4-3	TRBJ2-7	CGGLQGARNEQYF	TGCGGGGGGCTACAGGGGGCGCGAAACGAGCAGTACTTC
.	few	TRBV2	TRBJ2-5	CASSLGRIQETQYF	TGTGCCAGCAGTCTGGGACGGATACAAGAGACCCAGTACTTC
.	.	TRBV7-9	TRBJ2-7	CASSFGHASYEQYF	TGTGCCAGCAGCTTTGGACACGCGTCCTACGAGCAGTACTTC
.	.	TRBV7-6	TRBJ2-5	CASSGISLGRAKETQYF	TGTGCCAGCAGCGGCATTAGTCTTGGCCGCGCCAAGGAGACCCAGTACTTC
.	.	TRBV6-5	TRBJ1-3	CASSYLGGNTIYF	TGTGCCAGCAGTTATCTGGGTGGAAACACCATATATTTT
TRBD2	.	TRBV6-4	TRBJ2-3	CASSELAGVRTQYF	TGTGCCAGCAGTGAACTAGCGGGAGTAAGGACGCAGTATTTT
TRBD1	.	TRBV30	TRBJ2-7	CAWGDSRYEQYF	TGTGCCTGGGGGGACAGCCGCTACGAGCAGTACTTC
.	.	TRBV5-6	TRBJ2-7	CASRETGSGYEQYF	TGTGCCAGCAGAGAGACGGGGTCCGGCTACGAGCAGTACTTC
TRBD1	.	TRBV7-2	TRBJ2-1	CASSLGTGRGDEQFF	TGTGCCAGCAGCTTGGGGACAGGGAGAGGGGATGAGCAGTTCTTC
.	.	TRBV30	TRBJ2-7	CAWSTAGGTYEQYF	TGTGCCTGGAGTACCGCAGGGGGGACATACGAGCAGTACTTC
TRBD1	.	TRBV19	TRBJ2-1	CASSKRQGAEQFF	TGTGCCAGTAGTAAACGACAGGGGGCTGAGCAGTTCTTC
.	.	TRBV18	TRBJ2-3	CASSPTGSTDTQYF	TGTGCCAGCTCACCTACCGGCAGCACAGATACGCAGTATTTT
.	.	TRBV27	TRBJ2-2	CASSFQGGTTGELFF	TGTGCCAGCAGTTTCCAGGGGGGAACCACCGGGGAGCTGTTTTTT
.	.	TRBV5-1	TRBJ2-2	CASSLSTGELFF	TGCGCCAGCAGCTTATCAACCGGGGAGCTGTTTTTT
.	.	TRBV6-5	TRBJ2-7	CASSRTPPWGEQYF	TGTGCCAGCAGTCGAACCCCCCCGTGGGGCGAGCAGTACTTC
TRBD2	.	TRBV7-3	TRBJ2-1	CASSPSSGGSYNEQFF	TGTGCCAGCAGCCCTTCTAGCGGGGGTTCCTACAATGAGCAGTTCTTC
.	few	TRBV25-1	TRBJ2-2	CASSESRGDTGELFF	TGTGCCAGCAGTGAATCAAGAGGGGACACCGGGGAGCTGTTTTTT
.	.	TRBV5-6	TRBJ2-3	CASSLGGTDTQYF	TGTGCCAGCAGCTTAGGGGGCACAGATACGCAGTATTTT
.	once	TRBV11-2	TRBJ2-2	CASSLRDVANTGELFF	TGTGCCAGCAGCTTAAGGGACGTCGCGAACACCGGGGAGCTGTTTTTT
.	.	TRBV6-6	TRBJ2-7	CASSYAPGTSYEQYF	TGTGCCAGCAGTTACGCACCCGGGACCTCCTACGAGCAGTACTTC
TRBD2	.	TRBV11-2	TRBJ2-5	CASSPRTSGGRETQYF	TGTGCCAGCAGCCCTCGGACTAGCGGGGGGAGGGAGACCCAGTACTTC
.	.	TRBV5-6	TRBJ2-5	CASSGGLQETQYF	TGTGCCAGCTCAGGAGGGCTCCAAGAGACCCAGTACTTC